Sequencing of this T cell receptor (beta chain) was carried out in a study of PD-L1 blockade in urothelial cancer. General study findings and limits: Patients with below-median pretreatment blood clonality survived longer.

Profiled with immunoSEQ multiplex PCR; TCRdb holds only in-frame clones, not every one. The sample carries some 50,000 clones, around nine tenths recorded once. This CDR3 comprises 15 residues. V was trimmed by 5 bases and J by 1 base, leaving 15 bases between them. The V gene's germline CDR1 is ENHRY and CDR2 SYGVKD. Time point meaning: pretreatment peripheral blood. For each patient, 1 to 8 samples were obtained, pretreatment and on-treatment. Turning to this clone: Its cognate antigen is unknown.

This sequence joins TRBV10-3 and TRBJ2-7; a weak D match, TRBD2 (6 bases). The source of this sequence is a woman aged 55 to 70 with urothelial cancer. The sample here was PBMCs, taken around atezolizumab (anti-PD-L1) treatment. The CDR3 protein is CAISRTTGTSYEQYF. The CDR3 bases are TGTGCCATCAGTCGAACCACCGGGACTTCCTACGAGCAGTACTTC.